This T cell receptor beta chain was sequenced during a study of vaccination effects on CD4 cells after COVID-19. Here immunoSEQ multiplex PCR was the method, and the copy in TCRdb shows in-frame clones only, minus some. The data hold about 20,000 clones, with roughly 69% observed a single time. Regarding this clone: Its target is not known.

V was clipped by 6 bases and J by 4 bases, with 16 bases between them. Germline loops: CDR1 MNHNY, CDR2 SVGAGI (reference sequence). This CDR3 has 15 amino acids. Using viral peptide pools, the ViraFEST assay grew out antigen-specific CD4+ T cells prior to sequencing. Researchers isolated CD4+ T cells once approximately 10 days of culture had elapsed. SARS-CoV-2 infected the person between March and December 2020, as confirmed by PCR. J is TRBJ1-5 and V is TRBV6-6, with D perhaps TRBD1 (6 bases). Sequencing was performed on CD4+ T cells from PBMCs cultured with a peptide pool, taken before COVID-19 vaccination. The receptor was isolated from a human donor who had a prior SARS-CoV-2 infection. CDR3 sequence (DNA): TGTGCCAGCAGGCCCAGACAGGCTTATAATCAGCCCCAGCATTTT. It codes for CASRPRQAYNQPQHF.